Shown below are 20 T cell receptor beta chains from a single sample sequenced in a study of T cell responses to AZD1222 COVID-19 vaccine. Profiling relied on immunoSEQ multiplex PCR, and the TCRdb table lists in-frame clones only, not all of them. The data show under 200,000 clones, roughly 85% seen once. Source: peripheral blood, taken 28 days after the second AZD1222 dose. These receptors all stem from an adult who received the AZD1222 COVID-19 vaccine.

This clone came up a few times. V is TRBV19 and J is TRBJ2-3, with TRBD2 identical over 7 bases. This CDR3 is built from 16 residues. Trimming removed 6 bases from V and 0 bases from J; junction bases left unmatched: 9. Germline V CDR1 and CDR2: LNHDA, SQIVND (reference sequence). CDR3 sequence: CASREMGGYSTDTQYF. CDR3 DNA: TGTGCCAGTAGGGAAATGGGGGGGTATAGCACAGATACGCAGTATTTT.

J is TRBJ2-5 and V is TRBV19, with D perhaps TRBD2 (5 bases). The CDR3 sequence is 16 residues long. From germline, CDR1 is LNHDA and CDR2 SQIVND (reference sequence). Trimming stripped 3 bases from V and 4 bases from J, with 18 bases between. This chain's CDR3 is CASSIPGYFSGETQYF. The CDR3 coding sequence is TGTGCCAGTAGTATTCCGGGGTATTTCTCCGGAGAGACCCAGTACTTC. Full variable domain (missing parts from reference TRBV19 and TRBJ2-5): DGGITQSPKYLFRKEGQNVTLSCEQNLNHDAMYWYRQDPGQGLRLIYYSQIVNDFQKGDIAEGYSVSREKKESFPLTVTSAQKNPTAFYLCASSIPGYFSGETQYFGPGTRLLVL.

This chain links TRBV2 with TRBJ1-1, with 9 nucleotides matching TRBD1. V was clipped by 5 bases and J by 2 bases; unmatched bases: 3. Germline V gives CDR1 SNHLY, CDR2 FYNNEI. The CDR3 sequence is 14 residues long. DNA of the CDR3: TGTGCCAGCAGTAAGGGACAGGGAAACACTGAAGCTTTCTTT. Translation: CASSKGQGNTEAFF. Full variable domain (outside the CDR3, taken from reference TRBV2 and TRBJ1-1): EPEVTQTPSHQVTQMGQEVILRCVPISNHLYFYWYRQILGQKVEFLVSFYNNEISEKSEIFDDQFSVERPDGSNFTLKIRSTKLEDSAMYFCASSKGQGNTEAFFGQGTRLTVV.

This clone has just a few counts. The V and J genes are TRBV18 and TRBJ2-7; 8 nucleotides match TRBD1. The CDR3 has 15 residues. V shed 5 bases and J 3 bases; nucleotides not matched to a gene: 9. CDR1 KGHSH and CDR2 LQKENI come from the germline V gene. DNA of the CDR3: TGTGCCAGCTCAGCAGGGACAGGAGGGTTCTACGAGCAGTACTTC. This gives the protein CASSAGTGGFYEQYF.

This clone has only a few counts. Additional DNA sequences in this sample encode the identical CDR3. This chain joins TRBV6-5 and TRBJ1-2; TRBD1 might be the D (6 bases). The CDR3 length is 14 residues. Germline CDR1 is MNHEY and CDR2 is SVGAGI. V gave up 6 bases and J gave up 2 bases, with 13 bases separating them. The CDR3 DNA reads TGTGCCAGCAGCCCGGACAGCTGGAACTATGGCTACACCTTC. Protein: CASSPDSWNYGYTF.

The CDR3 region has the DNA TGCGCCAGCAGCTTTGGGGGCGAGCAGTACTTC. Protein product: CASSFGGEQYF. V and J are TRBV5-1 and TRBJ2-7; D assignment may be TRBD1 or TRBD2 (5 bases each). Germline V gives CDR1 SGHRS, CDR2 YFSETQ. The CDR3 has 11 residues. Trimming shortened V by 2 bases and J by 6 bases, and 6 bases separated the two germline ends. Variable domain in full (rest from reference TRBV5-1 and TRBJ2-7): KAGVTQTPRYLIKTRGQQVTLSCSPISGHRSVSWYQQTPGQGLQFLFEYFSETQRNKGNFPGRFSGRQFSNSRSEMNVSTLELGDSALYLCASSFGGEQYFGPGTRLTVT.

This chain links TRBV5-4 with TRBJ1-6; tentative D call: TRBD1 (5 bases). Trimming pared 5 bases from V and 8 bases from J, leaving 17 bases between. CDR1 is SGHNT and CDR2 is YYREEE in the germline V gene (reference sequence). The CDR3 consists of 15 residues. CDR3 region: CASSWGARGDSPLHF. CDR3 DNA: TGTGCCAGCAGTTGGGGTGCTCGGGGCGATTCACCCCTCCACTTT.

The genes are TRBV5-6 and TRBJ2-1; 12 bases agree with TRBD2. Germline CDR1 and CDR2: SGHDT and YYEEEE. V lost 4 bases, J lost 4 bases, and 6 bases stayed unmatched. This CDR3 region has 16 residues. The CDR3 nucleotides are TGTGCCAGCAGCACAAGACTAGCGGGGGAATACAATGAGCAGTTCTTC. Translating gives CASSTRLAGEYNEQFF. Using reference TRBV5-6 and TRBJ2-1 for the parts outside the CDR3, the full variable domain is DAGVTQSPTHLIKTRGQQVTLRCSPKSGHDTVSWYQQALGQGPQFIFQYYEEEERQRGNFPDRFSGHQFPNYSSELNVNALLLGDSALYLCASSTRLAGEYNEQFFGPGTRLTVL.

J is TRBJ1-1 and V is TRBV19; D uncertain. Trimming removed 7 bases at V and 3 bases at J, with 9 bases between. The CDR3 is 12 amino acids. In germline, CDR1 is LNHDA, CDR2 SQIVND (reference sequence). The CDR3 DNA reads TGTGCCAGTACGAACGGATACACTGAAGCTTTCTTT. The encoded protein is CASTNGYTEAFF.

The V call is TRBV18, the J call TRBJ1-4; a possible D gene is TRBD1 (5 bases). The V end lost 2 bases, the J end lost 2 bases, and 9 bases lay between the germline ends. CDR3 size: 15 residues. Germline V gives CDR1 KGHSH, CDR2 LQKENI. Written as DNA, the CDR3 is TGTGCCAGCTCACCAGGTGCAGGGACTAATGAAAAACTGTTTTTT. This translates into CASSPGAGTNEKLFF. The whole variable domain, remainder taken from reference TRBV18 and TRBJ1-4, is NAGVMQNPRHLVRRRGQEARLRCSPMKGHSHVYWYRQLPEEGLKFMVYLQKENIIDESGMPKERFSAEFPKEGPSILRIQQVVRGDSAAYFCASSPGAGTNEKLFFGSGTQLSVL.

The chain has TRBV7-2 and TRBJ1-3; D gene ambiguous. With 5 bases removed from V and 4 bases from J, the gap between germline ends came to 12 bases. The length of the CDR3 is 14 residues. Germline assignment: CDR1 SGHTA and CDR2 FQGNSA. CDR3 region: CASSLGLRGNTIYF. CDR3 bases: TGTGCCAGCAGCCTCGGCCTCAGGGGAAACACCATATATTTT.

This chain links TRBV6-5 with TRBJ2-7; a weak D match, TRBD2 (5 bases). Trimming stripped 7 bases from V and 5 bases from J, with 18 bases between. This CDR3 has 14 residues. The germline CDR1 and CDR2 sequences are MNHEY and SVGAGI. In DNA form, the CDR3 reads TGTGCCAGCACCGGAGCGGTGACGATCGACGAGCAGTACTTC. Protein sequence: CASTGAVTIDEQYF.

This rearrangement joins TRBV19 to TRBJ2-7; tentatively, D is TRBD2 (6 bases). Germline V gene lookup returns CDR1 LNHDA and CDR2 SQIVND (reference sequence). The CDR3 spans 15 residues. V was shortened by 5 bases and J by 4 bases, with 18 bases between the two germline ends. CDR3 region: CASSPTGGGMYEQYF. DNA of the CDR3: TGTGCCAGTAGTCCCACCGGGGGTGGAATGTACGAGCAGTACTTC.

The CDR3 DNA reads TGTGCCACCGCCCCAGGGCTGCGGGGCTACACCTTC. Translating it yields CATAPGLRGYTF. The chain joins TRBV6-5 to TRBJ1-2, with D perhaps TRBD1 (5 bases). This CDR3 region has 12 residues. The germline V and J ends were trimmed by 10 bases and 8 bases, with 17 bases remaining between them. CDR1 is MNHEY and CDR2 is SVGAGI in the germline V gene.

The rearrangement links TRBV19 to TRBJ2-5; 7 bases map to TRBD1. CDR1 is LNHDA, CDR2 SQIVND, per germline (reference sequence). The ends lost 5 bases at V and 5 bases at J; junction bases unmatched: 11. CDR3 length equals 15 residues. For the CDR3, the DNA is TGTGCCAGTAGTCCGAACCGACAGGGTTGGGAGACCCAGTACTTC. Encoded protein: CASSPNRQGWETQYF.

The J gene is TRBJ1-2, the V gene TRBV7-2, with D perhaps matching TRBD1 (6 bases). There are 16 residues in the CDR3. V was trimmed by 5 bases and J by 7 bases, leaving 23 bases between them. The germline CDR1 and CDR2 sequences are SGHTA and FQGNSA. DNA of the CDR3: TGTGCCAGCAGCCCATACGGGGGGTCAGGGGCCATTGGCTACACCTTC. Encoded protein: CASSPYGGSGAIGYTF.

J is TRBJ2-7 and V is TRBV10-2; no clear D gene. Trimming stripped 7 bases from V and 2 bases from J, with 12 bases between. Per germline, CDR1 WSHSY and CDR2 SAAADI. The CDR3 is 13 amino acids. CDR3 residues: CASKPSRTYEQYF. For the CDR3, the DNA is TGCGCCAGCAAGCCCTCGCGGACCTACGAGCAGTACTTC.

The genes are TRBV3-1 (or the pseudogene TRBV3-2) and TRBJ2-1, with D perhaps being TRBD1 or TRBD2 (7 bases each). From germline, CDR1 is LGHDT and CDR2 YNNKEL (reference sequence). The CDR3 totals 15 residues. V gave up 5 bases and J gave up 8 bases, with 19 bases separating them. The chain's CDR3 is CASSARQGGGYEQFF. Here the CDR3 DNA reads TGTGCCAGCAGCGCCCGACAGGGCGGGGGATATGAGCAGTTCTTC.

DNA of the CDR3: TGTGCCAGCAGCCAAGAGGGACAGGGCGATTTTGGTGGCTACACCTTC. This codes for CASSQEGQGDFGGYTF. V gene TRBV3-1 (or the pseudogene TRBV3-2) combines with J gene TRBJ1-2; TRBD1 matches at 9 bases. Germline V gives CDR1 LGHDT, CDR2 YNNKEL (reference sequence). The CDR3 is 16 amino acids. Unmatched junction bases numbered 9, after V lost 0 bases and J lost 7 bases.

The genes are TRBV7-9 and TRBJ2-7; D is undetermined. The CDR3 extends over 15 amino acids. Trimming cost V 1 base and J 1 base, with 11 bases left between them. The germline V gene encodes CDR1 SEHNR and CDR2 FQNEAQ (reference sequence). Here the CDR3 reads CASSLGISISYEQYF. In nucleotides, the CDR3 is TGTGCCAGCAGCTTAGGTATCAGTATTTCCTACGAGCAGTACTTC.